This T cell receptor beta chain was captured by sequencing in a study of blood T cell repertoires in COVID-19. Study-level information: The samples span acute and convalescent COVID-19 from the United States, Italy and Spain.

The method was immunoSEQ multiplex PCR; TCRdb's version includes in-frame clones alone and lacks a portion of them. Of 540,000 or so clones listed, roughly nine tenths are singletons. CDR3 length: 18 residues. Germline V CDR1 and CDR2: SGHTA, FQGNSA. The V gene end was trimmed by 3 bases and the J gene end by 0 bases; junction bases not matched to a gene: 14. Specimen: peripheral blood. The rearrangement uses TRBV7-2 and TRBJ2-7; TRBD2 aligns across 7 bases. The clonotype was recovered from a woman in her fifties or sixties with COVID-19, enrolled during active disease. CDR3 region: CASSFTSGGVSHSYEQYF. DNA for the CDR3: TGTGCCAGCAGCTTTACAAGTGGGGGGGTGAGTCACTCCTACGAGCAGTACTTC.